One and the same sample provided the 21 T cell receptor beta chains below, sequenced in a study of graft-versus-host responses after intestinal transplantation. The data were produced by immunoSEQ multiplex PCR, yet TCRdb's version contains in-frame clones alone and is incomplete. The table has tens of thousands of clones, about 89% seen once. The source was PBMCs, collected about 330 days after intestinal transplant. The origin of the receptors is a human patient who received an intestinal transplant, so some T cells may come from the graft donor.

The gene calls are TRBV4-2 and TRBJ1-5; no definite D call. Trimming removed 1 base from V and 2 bases from J, with 12 bases in between. The germline V gene has CDR1 LGHNA and CDR2 YNFKEQ. The CDR3 loop spans 16 amino acids. CDR3 sequence (DNA): TGTGCCAGCAGCCAAGCGGAGGGTTTGGGCAATCAGCCCCAGCATTTT. It specifies CASSQAEGLGNQPQHF.

The chain joins TRBV13 to TRBJ1-1; D perhaps matches TRBD1 (5 bases). The CDR3 spans 14 residues. CDR1 PRHDT and CDR2 FYEKMQ come from the germline V gene (reference sequence). V was shortened by 0 bases and J by 0 bases, with 5 bases between the two germline ends. CDR3 sequence reads: CASSLGGVNTEAFF. In nucleotides, the CDR3 is TGTGCCAGCAGCTTAGGGGGGGTGAACACTGAAGCTTTCTTT.

This clone came up once. The chain combines TRBV4-2 with TRBJ2-5, with 10 bases that match TRBD2. The CDR3 spans 20 residues. CDR1 LGHNA and CDR2 YNFKEQ come from the germline V gene. The trim removed 1 base at V and 0 bases at J, leaving 14 bases unmatched. The CDR3 is CASSQGASGGPDRYQETQYF. CDR3 DNA: TGTGCCAGCAGCCAAGGGGCTAGCGGGGGTCCAGATCGGTACCAAGAGACCCAGTACTTC.

The rearrangement links TRBV5-1 to TRBJ1-6; no clear D. The CDR3 spans 14 residues. In germline, CDR1 is SGHRS, CDR2 YFSETQ. The ends were cut back, 0 bases at V and 7 bases at J, with 8 bases in the middle. The CDR3 sequence: CASSLDGSNSPLHF. DNA of the CDR3: TGCGCCAGCAGCTTGGACGGGTCAAATTCACCCCTCCACTTT.

The genes are TRBV10-3 and TRBJ2-2; 7 bases match TRBD2. The CDR3 is 16 residues long. The J segment lost 1 base and the V segment lost 0 bases, leaving 2 bases of the junction unmatched. Germline V gene sequence: CDR1 ENHRY, CDR2 SYGVKD. This chain's CDR3 is CAISESKRGNTGELFF. The CDR3 region has the DNA TGTGCCATCAGTGAGTCGAAGCGGGGGAACACCGGGGAGCTGTTTTTT.

The rearrangement uses TRBV6-5 and TRBJ2-2; TRBD1 is a possible D gene (5 bases). CDR1 MNHEY and CDR2 SVGAGI come from the germline V gene. This CDR3 has 14 amino acids. Trimming shortened V by 10 bases and J by 4 bases, and 16 bases separated the two germline ends. CDR3 DNA sequence: TGTGCCACCAGACGACAGTCTTCCACCGGGGAGCTGTTTTTT. Protein: CATRRQSSTGELFF.

This clone was observed a single time. V is TRBV30 and J is TRBJ2-7; 8 bases align to TRBD2. J was trimmed by 3 bases and V by 3 bases; bases with no gene match: 10. The CDR3 extends over 15 amino acids. Germline assignment: CDR1 GTSNPN and CDR2 SVGIG (reference sequence). In DNA, the CDR3 is TGTGCCTGGAGCCCCCCCACTAGCGGATTCTACGAGCAGTACTTC. Protein sequence: CAWSPPTSGFYEQYF.

This clone turned up a few times. The chain employs TRBV11-1 and TRBJ2-5; 7 bases are a match to TRBD1. Germline-derived CDR1 and CDR2 are SGHAT and FQDESV (reference sequence). The ends lost 5 bases at V and 5 bases at J; junction bases unmatched: 11. The CDR3 is made up of 15 amino acids. The CDR3 DNA is TGTGCCAGCAGCCTGAGAGACAGGGCCAGGGAGACCCAGTACTTC. Residues: CASSLRDRARETQYF.

Remarks on this clone: The identical CDR3 is also encoded by other nucleotide sequences in the sample. CDR3 sequence (DNA): TGCGCCAGCAGCTCCGACAGGGGCCACTATGGCTACACCTTC. It encodes CASSSDRGHYGYTF. The chain is built from TRBV5-1 and TRBJ1-2; TRBD1 matches at 8 bases. Trimming cost V 3 bases and J 3 bases; bases outside gene matches: 4. This CDR3 has 14 amino acids. CDR1 SGHRS and CDR2 YFSETQ come from the germline V gene.

The rearrangement links TRBV28 to TRBJ1-5; D might be TRBD1 (5 bases). Trimming took 10 bases from V and 3 from J, leaving 10 bases between them. Per the germline V gene, CDR1 is MDHEN and CDR2 is SYDVKM. This CDR3 spans 12 amino acids. CDR3 residues: CATEGFNQPQHF. As DNA, the CDR3 is TGTGCCACCGAGGGGTTCAATCAGCCCCAGCATTTT.

The chain is built from TRBV5-6 and TRBJ2-1; a weak D match, TRBD1 (5 bases). Trimming removed 1 base at V and 4 bases at J, with 24 bases between. Germline V gene lookup returns CDR1 SGHDT and CDR2 YYEEEE. This CDR3 is 19 amino acids long. Here the CDR3 DNA reads TGTGCCAGCAGCTTGTTCGTGGGGCGCACCCCAGTCCTTTACAATGAGCAGTTCTTC. Residues: CASSLFVGRTPVLYNEQFF.

The chain uses TRBV9 and TRBJ2-6; no clear D gene. Germline assignment: CDR1 SGDLS and CDR2 YYNGEE. CDR3 length equals 12 residues. V dropped 3 bases and J dropped 4 bases, with 2 bases sitting between them. CDR3 nucleotide sequence: TGTGCCAGCAGCGGGGGGGCCAACGTCCTGACTTTC. Its translation: CASSGGANVLTF.

Worth noting for this clone: One end of the junction is discordant with germline, which a read error may explain. Other DNA sequences of this sample code for an identical CDR3. The rearrangement uses TRBV7-7 and TRBJ2-7; 10 bases are shared with TRBD1. Per the germline V gene, CDR1 is SSHAT and CDR2 is FNYEAQ (reference sequence). The CDR3 loop spans 13 amino acids. CDR3 bases: TGTGCTAGCAGCCCGGACAGGGGGGCCGAGCAGTACTTC. Amino acids: CASSPDRGAEQYF.

V and J are TRBV29-1 and TRBJ2-3, with 9 bases matching TRBD1. CDR3 length: 13 amino acids. Germline V gene sequence: CDR1 SQVTM, CDR2 ANQGSEA. The junction had 1 base not matched to a gene; V was cut back by 5 bases and J by 1 base. CDR3 DNA sequence: TGCAGCGTTCGGACAGGGGGCACAGATACGCAGTATTTT. It encodes CSVRTGGTDTQYF.

As DNA, the CDR3 is TGTGCCAGCATAGCCGGCAGGGGGCTGTACAATGAGCAGTTCTTC. The encoded protein is CASIAGRGLYNEQFF. This chain joins TRBV6-1 and TRBJ2-1, with 8 bases that match TRBD1. This CDR3 contains 15 residues. Germline trimming cut 7 bases from V and 4 bases from J; bases unmatched to any gene: 9. The germline CDR1 and CDR2 sequences are MNHNS and SASEGT.

The chain couples TRBV6-6 to TRBJ2-2, with unresolved D. The CDR3 is made up of 13 amino acids. V was clipped by 8 bases and J by 6 bases, with 13 bases between them. Looked up from germline, CDR1 is MNHNY and CDR2 is SVGAGI (reference sequence). The chain's CDR3 is CASRAVEAGELFF. In DNA form, the CDR3 reads TGTGCCAGCCGGGCGGTTGAAGCCGGGGAGCTGTTTTTT.

The rearrangement links TRBV7-2 to TRBJ1-1; D is uncertain. V lost 2 bases and J lost 5, with 9 bases in between. In germline, CDR1 is SGHTA, CDR2 FQGNSA. The length of the CDR3 is 13 residues. DNA for the CDR3: TGTGCCAGCAGCTTAATTGGAGGTACTGAAGCTTTCTTT. Residues: CASSLIGGTEAFF. Full variable domain (rest looked up from reference TRBV7-2 and TRBJ1-1): GAGVSQSPSNKVTEKGKDVELRCDPISGHTALYWYRQSLGQGLEFLIYFQGNSAPDKSGLPSDRFSAERTGGSVSTLTIQRTQQEDSAVYLCASSLIGGTEAFFGQGTRLTVV.

This chain links TRBV28 with TRBJ2-7, with 8 nucleotides matching TRBD2. CDR1 MDHEN and CDR2 SYDVKM come from the germline V gene. V lost 1 base to trimming and J lost 7 bases; unmatched junction nucleotides: 12. This CDR3 is 16 amino acids long. CDR3 loop: CASSLLSQRERYEQYF. The CDR3 DNA follows: TGTGCCAGCAGTTTATTGTCCCAGCGGGAGAGGTATGAGCAGTACTTC.

The gene calls are TRBV5-1 and TRBJ1-3; D is possibly TRBD1 (5 bases). The CDR3 spans 17 residues. Germline values: CDR1 SGHRS, CDR2 YFSETQ. Deletions cut 0 bases from V and 0 bases from J, with 13 bases between. The CDR3 DNA is TGCGCCAGCAGCTTGGCCATCGACAGCCGCTCTGGAAACACCATATATTTT. Amino acid sequence: CASSLAIDSRSGNTIYF.

The gene calls are TRBV29-1 and TRBJ1-2; perhaps TRBD1 as D (6 bases). The V gene lost 6 bases and the J gene lost 5 bases, with 19 bases spanning the gap. The germline CDR1 and CDR2 sequences are SQVTM and ANQGSEA. There are 14 residues in the CDR3. The chain's CDR3 is CSVTFGQPDYGYTF. The CDR3 DNA sequence: TGCAGCGTCACATTCGGACAGCCAGATTATGGCTACACCTTC.

In its sample, this clone was seen once. V gene TRBV5-1 combines with J gene TRBJ1-1; TRBD1 matches 7 bases. Germline V gene data show CDR1 as SGHRS and CDR2 as YFSETQ. V was clipped by 0 bases and J by 7 bases; unmatched bases: 9. The CDR3 length is 15 residues. CDR3 loop: CASSLVRGGQDEAFF. CDR3 nucleotide sequence: TGCGCCAGCAGCTTGGTCCGGGGAGGACAGGATGAAGCTTTCTTT. The variable domain in full, completed from reference TRBV5-1 and TRBJ1-1, reads KAGVTQTPRYLIKTRGQQVTLSCSPISGHRSVSWYQQTPGQGLQFLFEYFSETQRNKGNFPGRFSGRQFSNSRSEMNVSTLELGDSALYLCASSLVRGGQDEAFFGQGTRLTVV.